Listed here are 10 T cell receptor beta chains from one sample, sequenced in a study of cytomegalovirus exposure and HLA in healthy donors. Sequencing was performed with immunoSEQ multiplex PCR; in TCRdb, only in-frame clones are kept and a portion is missing. The sample lists 120,000 or so clones, roughly 86% occurring once. Specimen: PBMCs. Receptor source: a man in his thirties or forties in good health and CMV-seronegative.

V and J are TRBV30 and TRBJ2-3, with D uncertain. This CDR3 is built from 11 residues. V lost 4 bases to trimming and J lost 5 bases, with 7 bases between them. The germline CDR1 and CDR2 sequences are GTSNPN and SVGIG (reference sequence). The CDR3 is CAWNSGDTQYF. As DNA, the CDR3 is TGTGCCTGGAATTCCGGAGATACGCAGTATTTT.

This chain uses TRBV6-5 with TRBJ1-2; 8 bases fit TRBD1. Germline CDR1 MNHEY, CDR2 SVGAGI. The junction had 11 bases not matched to a gene; V was cut back by 6 bases and J by 8 bases. There are 14 residues in the CDR3. The CDR3 DNA sequence: TGTGCCAGCAGCGAGACAGGGGCCGGGGGGGGCTACACCTTC. This gives the protein CASSETGAGGGYTF.

CDR3 sequence reads: CASSPGVAGGYEQYF. CDR3 nucleotide sequence: TGTGCCAGCAGCCCGGGAGTAGCGGGAGGCTACGAGCAGTACTTC. The rearrangement uses TRBV5-4 and TRBJ2-7; 10 positions match TRBD2. This CDR3 region has 15 residues. J lost 3 bases, V lost 4 bases, and 7 bases had no gene match. CDR1 and CDR2 (germline): SGHNT, YYREEE (reference sequence).

This chain joins TRBV27 and TRBJ1-5, with D possibly TRBD1 on 6 matching bases. The CDR3 spans 15 residues. Germline V lookup: CDR1 MNHEY, CDR2 SMNVEV (reference sequence). Trimming removed 6 bases at V and 3 bases at J, with 15 bases between. In DNA, the CDR3 is TGTGCCAGCAGCACAACAGGGCTCGACAATCAGCCCCAGCATTTT. As protein: CASSTTGLDNQPQHF.

The genes are TRBV5-1 and TRBJ2-4; perhaps TRBD2 as D (5 bases). The germline V and J ends were trimmed by 0 bases and 0 bases, with 16 bases remaining between them. Germline V gene lookup returns CDR1 SGHRS and CDR2 YFSETQ. The CDR3 consists of 18 residues. As DNA, the CDR3 is TGCGCCAGCAGCTTGGGGGGAGTGGCGGAAACAGCCAAAAACATTCAGTACTTC. Amino acids: CASSLGGVAETAKNIQYF.

The CDR3 region is CASSITNGLAAESNTGELFF. The CDR3 nucleotides read TGTGCCAGTAGTATAACAAACGGACTAGCGGCGGAATCGAACACCGGGGAGCTGTTTTTT. The chain joins TRBV19 to TRBJ2-2; 10 bases match TRBD2. Germline CDR1 reads LNHDA; CDR2 reads SQIVND (reference sequence). Trimming removed 2 bases from V and 0 bases from J; junction bases left unmatched: 12. The CDR3 has 20 residues. The full variable domain, in which reference TRBV19 and TRBJ2-2 provide the parts outside the CDR3, is DGGITQSPKYLFRKEGQNVTLSCEQNLNHDAMYWYRQDPGQGLRLIYYSQIVNDFQKGDIAEGYSVSREKKESFPLTVTSAQKNPTAFYLCASSITNGLAAESNTGELFFGEGSRLTVL.

This rearrangement joins TRBV5-1 to TRBJ2-5, with D maybe TRBD1 (5 bases). Germline V gene sequence: CDR1 SGHRS, CDR2 YFSETQ. Trimming took 4 bases from V and 1 from J, leaving 11 bases between them. This CDR3 spans 14 amino acids. This CDR3 is CASSVDSPQETQYF. The CDR3 DNA is TGCGCCAGCAGCGTTGACAGTCCCCAAGAGACCCAGTACTTC.

The chain uses TRBV30 and TRBJ1-5; 7 bases line up with TRBD1. The CDR3 is 14 residues long. Trimming cost V 5 bases and J 7 bases; bases outside gene matches: 11. Germline V gene sequence: CDR1 GTSNPN, CDR2 SVGIG (reference sequence). The CDR3 protein is CAWARGGMGQPQHF. DNA of the CDR3: TGTGCCTGGGCAAGAGGGGGCATGGGGCAGCCCCAGCATTTT.

The rearrangement links TRBV19 to TRBJ2-1; 8 bases align to TRBD2. The junction had 11 bases not matched to a gene; V was cut back by 0 bases and J by 4 bases. Per the germline V gene, CDR1 is LNHDA and CDR2 is SQIVND (reference sequence). The CDR3 covers 18 residues. The CDR3 DNA reads TGTGCCAGTAGTATAGAAATGGGGAATGCGGGAGGATACAATGAGCAGTTCTTC. This sequence encodes CASSIEMGNAGGYNEQFF.

The chain has TRBV5-4 and TRBJ2-1; D is perhaps TRBD2 (6 bases). This CDR3 is built from 12 residues. V lost 3 bases to trimming and J lost 13 bases, with 14 bases between them. CDR1 and CDR2 from the germline V gene are SGHNT and YYREEE (reference sequence). CDR3 in DNA: TGTGCCAGCAGCTCCCGCGGGGAGAGACAGTTCTTC. Protein: CASSSRGERQFF.